This TCR beta chain was found in a study of blood T cell repertoires in COVID-19. As for the study in general: T cells, B-cell-depleted T cells, or PBMCs provided the cDNA or gDNA that served as material.

This clone was detected once. V gave up 1 base and J gave up 4 bases, with 5 bases separating them. CDR1 SQVTM and CDR2 ANQGSEA come from the germline V gene. This CDR3 contains 12 residues. Authors' data handling: Amplification from reference gene primers served as the basis for estimated nucleated cell counts. The assay was immunoSEQ multiplex PCR, and TCRdb's table has in-frame clones only and misses some. That table gives V, J and clone size, and the DNA gave D and trimming. This sample has about 140,000 clones; approximately 78% occur once, and the top ten carry roughly 4%. The clonotype originates from an elderly woman with acute or convalescent COVID-19. This sequence joins TRBV29-1 and TRBJ2-1; the D is unclear. The source material was peripheral blood. CDR3 DNA sequence: TGCAGCGTTGAAGTCAGGTACAATGAGCAGTTCTTC. Protein sequence: CSVEVRYNEQFF.